Many counts were recorded for the clone carrying this T cell receptor beta chain. Its cognate antigen is unknown. The data were taken from a study of CD8+ T cells in alopecia areata. General study points: Researchers say the link of baseline CD8+ expansion to response remains uncertain, with one nonresponder.

Sample treatment: oral pan-JAK inhibitor, 5-10 mg twice daily. Peripheral blood, together with lesional scalp punch biopsies, was collected from alopecia areata patients. TCR sequencing used cDNA made by reverse transcription of extracted RNA. Sequenced by immunoSEQ multiplex PCR; TCRdb stores in-frame clones only, minus some. The sample lists around 150,000 clones, about three fifths occurring once. This receptor was taken from a human donor with alopecia areata. Sequenced here: CD4+ T cells sorted from blood, sampled at week 4, from a patient treated with tofacitinib.

The CDR3 region has the DNA TGTGCCAGCAGCTTAGATCCTAGCGGGGGGCTTATAGATACGCAGTATTTT. Encoded protein: CASSLDPSGGLIDTQYF. The rearrangement uses TRBV7-2 and TRBJ2-3, with TRBD2 matching over 11 bases. Per germline, CDR1 SGHTA and CDR2 FQGNSA. Trimming at V came to 1 base and at J to 5 bases, leaving 8 bases not matched to a gene. The CDR3 consists of 17 residues.